The 22 T cell receptor beta chains presented below share a single source sample, sequenced in a study of CD8+CD57+ T cells in acquired aplastic anemia. Both TCR beta VDJ combination and CDR3 sequence profiling were carried out. Genomic DNA was the template for this profiling. Via MiXCR, TCRdb re-called the reads, giving one row per CDR3 protein. The sample has 200,000 to 250,000 distinct CDR3 sequences, more than 40% seen once. Patients chosen for sequencing had shown CD8+CD57+ cell expansion by flow cytometry. Material: sorted CD4+, CD8+, or CD8+CD57+ T cells (not recorded which) from PBMCs. These receptor sequences come from a human donor with aplastic anemia.

This clonotype was seen only a few times. This sequence joins TRBV27 and TRBJ2-2; D ambiguous. This CDR3 has 13 residues. The germline CDR1 and CDR2 sequences are MNHEY and SMNVEV (reference sequence). The V end lost 2 bases, the J end lost 7 bases, and 8 bases lay between the germline ends. In DNA form, the CDR3 reads TGTGCCAGCAGTTTAAAATTCGACGGGGAGCTGTTTTTT. Protein sequence: CASSLKFDGELFF.

V is TRBV28 and J is TRBJ1-1; the D gene is possibly TRBD1 (5 bases). V dropped 5 bases and J dropped 4 bases, with 11 bases sitting between them. CDR1 is MDHEN and CDR2 is SYDVKM in the germline V gene. The CDR3 spans 13 residues. CDR3 residues: CASSRGVGTEAFF. The DNA for the CDR3 is TGTGCCAGCAGTCGGGGGGTGGGCACTGAAGCTTTCTTT.

The chain links TRBV7-2 to TRBJ1-2; 9 bases are a match to TRBD1. This CDR3 spans 14 amino acids. Germline V gives CDR1 SGHTA, CDR2 FQGNSA. The V and J ends lost 6 bases and 6 bases, in that order; junction bases with no gene match: 8. CDR3 sequence: CASRPGQGLDGYTF. CDR3 coding DNA: TGTGCCAGCAGGCCGGGACAGGGATTGGATGGCTACACCTTC.

This clonotype was counted many times. This CDR3 reads CASSQGAGDQPQHF. CDR3 DNA: TGCGCCAGCAGCCAAGGGGCAGGAGATCAGCCCCAGCATTTT. This chain connects TRBV4-3 to TRBJ1-5, with no clear D. V lost 1 base and J 5 bases, leaving 9 bases between the germline ends. The germline V gene encodes CDR1 LGHNA and CDR2 YSLEER. This CDR3 contains 14 residues.

The chain has TRBV20-1 and TRBJ2-5, with D maybe TRBD2 (5 bases). CDR3 length: 12 amino acids. The germline CDR1 and CDR2 sequences are DFQATT and SNEGSKA (reference sequence). V was clipped by 2 bases and J by 5 bases, with 9 bases between them. CDR3 DNA: TGCAGTGCTAGACGAGGGTTCGAGACCCAGTACTTC. Its translation is CSARRGFETQYF.

With respect to this clonotype: The CDR3 ends on some other residue instead of the conserved phenylalanine or tryptophan, so this is likely a read error. V usage is TRBV7-8 and J usage is TRBJ2-5; 11 bases are a match to TRBD1. Germline loops: CDR1 SGHVS, CDR2 FQNEAQ. V trimming: 0 bases; J trimming: 4 bases; junction bases outside the gene matches: 1. This CDR3 spans 15 amino acids. Here the CDR3 reads CASSLAGTGGETQYL. DNA of the CDR3: TGTGCCAGCAGCTTAGCGGGGACAGGGGGAGAGACCCAGTACCTC.

This sequence joins TRBV7-3 and TRBJ2-1, with 8 bases fitting TRBD2. The CDR3 is 14 amino acids. The V segment lost 0 bases and the J segment 5 bases; nucleotides outside the gene matches: 0. Germline V gene data show CDR1 as SGHTA and CDR2 as FQGTGA. CDR3 sequence (DNA): TGTGCCAGCAGCTTAACCGGGGGGGACAATGAGCAGTTCTTC. Protein: CASSLTGGDNEQFF.

The rearrangement links TRBV2 to TRBJ1-1; 9 positions agree with TRBD1. The trim removed 6 bases at V and 6 bases at J, leaving 14 bases unmatched. Germline V gives CDR1 SNHLY, CDR2 FYNNEI. The CDR3 length is 16 residues. The CDR3 DNA is TGTGCCAGCAGGGCGGGGACAGGGAGGTTAGGGTCTGAAGCTTTCTTT. This translates into CASRAGTGRLGSEAFF.

Points on this clonotype: A single base separates this from a much larger clone, so it may be a read error. V and J are TRBV5-1 and TRBJ2-1; D call uncertain. Trimming removed 4 bases at V and 10 bases at J, with 21 bases between. The CDR3 consists of 15 residues. Germline CDR1 and CDR2: SGHRS and YFSETQ. CDR3 region: CASSATRGPLGEQFF. The CDR3 bases are TGCGCCAGCAGCGCGACCCGCGGCCCCCTTGGCGAGCAGTTCTTC. Together with reference TRBV5-1 and TRBJ2-1, the CDR3 gives the full variable domain: KAGVTQTPRYLIKTRGQQVTLSCSPISGHRSVSWYQQTPGQGLQFLFEYFSETQRNKGNFPGRFSGRQFSNSRSEMNVSTLELGDSALYLCASSATRGPLGEQFFGPGTRLTVL.

Concerning this clonotype: Being one base from a much bigger clone, this may be a read error. The rearrangement links TRBV6-6 to TRBJ2-3; unclear D gene. Germline CDR1 is MNHNY and CDR2 is SVGAGI (reference sequence). CDR3 length: 13 residues. V lost 6 bases to trimming and J lost 6 bases, with 13 bases between them. In nucleotides, the CDR3 is TGTGCCAGCAGAGCCGCGACAAAGGATACGCAGTATTTT. Protein sequence: CASRAATKDTQYF.

The chain has TRBV25-1 and TRBJ1-2, with TRBD1 identical over 8 bases. CDR1 and CDR2 from the germline V gene are MGHDK and SYGVNS. The CDR3 is made up of 15 amino acids. Trimming took 2 bases from V and 5 from J; bases not matched to a gene: 7. The CDR3 spells CASSEQGAEMYGYTF. In DNA, the CDR3 is TGTGCCAGCAGTGAACAGGGGGCTGAGATGTATGGCTACACCTTC.

CDR3 residues: CALGQGNFYEQYF. CDR3 nucleotides: TGTGCCTTAGGACAGGGGAATTTCTACGAGCAGTACTTC. The rearrangement joins TRBV30 to TRBJ2-7, with 9 bases fitting TRBD1. J lost 3 bases, V lost 7 bases, and 7 bases had no gene match. Germline V gene data show CDR1 as GTSNPN and CDR2 as SVGIG (reference sequence). The CDR3 has 13 residues.

The chain uses TRBV20-1 and TRBJ2-3, with TRBD2 as a possible D gene (5 bases). The CDR3 spans 12 residues. The V end was cut by 0 bases, the J end by 5 bases, with 6 bases between. Germline loops: CDR1 DFQATT, CDR2 SNEGSKA (reference sequence). The CDR3, as DNA: TGCAGTGCTAGAGACCGGGGAGATACGCAGTATTTT. As protein: CSARDRGDTQYF.

This chain links TRBV7-9 with TRBJ2-1; the match to TRBD2 covers 11 bases. The CDR3 has 14 residues. V dropped 6 bases and J dropped 6; count of bases not matched to a gene: 4. Looked up from germline, CDR1 is SEHNR and CDR2 is FQNEAQ (reference sequence). DNA for the CDR3: TGTGCCAGCAGTACTAGCGGGGGACTCAATGAGCAGTTCTTC. It is translated as CASSTSGGLNEQFF. The variable domain in full, completed from reference TRBV7-9 and TRBJ2-1, reads DTGVSQNPRHKITKRGQNVTFRCDPISEHNRLYWYRQTLGQGPEFLTYFQNEAQLEKSRLLSDRFSAERPKGSFSTLEIQRTEQGDSAMYLCASSTSGGLNEQFFGPGTRLTVL.

In this sample, this clonotype turned up many times. The CDR3 bases are TGTGCCAGCAGCTTCCAGGGGGAGACCTATAATTCACCCCTCCACTTT. Translated, it gives CASSFQGETYNSPLHF. The gene calls are TRBV13 and TRBJ1-6; 7 nucleotides line up with TRBD1. Germline-derived CDR1 and CDR2 are PRHDT and FYEKMQ (reference sequence). This CDR3 is 16 amino acids long. The V segment lost 3 bases and the J segment 2 bases; nucleotides outside the gene matches: 4.

This clonotype appeared many times. V usage is TRBV7-9 and J usage is TRBJ1-2; 8 bases fit TRBD1. V gave up 4 bases and J gave up 4 bases; unmatched junction bases: 8. Germline CDR1 is SEHNR and CDR2 is FQNEAQ (reference sequence). The CDR3 is 15 residues long. The CDR3 is CASSSSRDRTYGYTF. CDR3 DNA sequence: TGTGCCAGCAGCTCATCGAGGGACAGGACCTATGGCTACACCTTC.

The genes are TRBV29-1 and TRBJ2-1; TRBD1 matches at 10 bases. The germline CDR1 and CDR2 sequences are SQVTM and ANQGSEA. This CDR3 is 14 amino acids long. Trimming took 3 bases from V and 5 from J; bases not matched to a gene: 4. CDR3 amino acids: CSVEGQGTNNEQFF. The CDR3 region has the DNA TGCAGCGTTGAGGGACAGGGGACCAACAATGAGCAGTTCTTC.

This chain connects TRBV7-4 to TRBJ2-7; D remains ambiguous. CDR1 and CDR2 from the germline V gene are SGHVT and SQSDAQ. The CDR3 contains 12 residues. With 6 bases removed from V and 7 bases from J, the gap between germline ends came to 13 bases. CDR3 amino acids: CASSIPYNEQYF. In DNA form, the CDR3 reads TGTGCCAGCAGTATACCCTACAATGAGCAGTACTTC.

This sequence joins TRBV11-2 and TRBJ1-2; TRBD1 matches at 9 bases. The CDR3 loop spans 14 amino acids. V lost 5 bases and J lost 8; bases outside the gene matches: 9. The germline gives CDR1 SGHAT, CDR2 FQNNGV. CDR3 sequence (DNA): TGTGCCAGCAGCCCTCCCGGGACAGGGTACGGCTACACCTTC. Translating it yields CASSPPGTGYGYTF.

This chain joins TRBV29-1 and TRBJ2-1; possibly TRBD1 or TRBD2 for D (5 bases each). Germline lookup yields CDR1 SQVTM and CDR2 ANQGSEA. V lost 5 bases and J 2 bases, leaving 10 bases between the germline ends. The CDR3 length is 13 residues. The CDR3: CSVKGETYNEQFF. In DNA, the CDR3 is TGCAGCGTTAAAGGGGAGACCTACAATGAGCAGTTCTTC.

Many counts were recorded for this clonotype. The chain carries TRBV20-1 and TRBJ1-2; TRBD1 matches at 9 bases. Trimming took 6 bases from V and 4 from J; bases not matched to a gene: 15. Germline CDR1 DFQATT, CDR2 SNEGSKA (reference sequence). The CDR3 spans 16 residues. The CDR3 protein is CSALRLDRGFGYGYTF. CDR3 nucleotide sequence: TGCAGTGCCCTTCGGCTAGACAGGGGGTTTGGCTATGGCTACACCTTC.

The chain links TRBV15 to TRBJ2-3; D is undetermined. The CDR3 is 16 residues long. V was pared by 3 bases and J by 3 bases, with 16 bases between. In germline, CDR1 is LNHNV, CDR2 YYDKDF (reference sequence). The CDR3 loop is CATSSQVTRETDTQYF. CDR3 coding DNA: TGTGCCACCAGCAGCCAAGTGACCCGAGAGACAGATACGCAGTATTTT.